The 17 T cell receptor beta chains below were found in one sample sequenced in a study of OX40 agonist ivuxolimab in advanced cancers. TCRdb keeps only in-frame clones here, not all; method: immunoSEQ multiplex PCR. The sample carries fewer than 90,000 clones, roughly 84% recorded once. The sample here was CD4+ or CD8+ T cells sorted from blood, taken in a trial of the OX40 agonist ivuxolimab. The receptors were sampled from an adult with an advanced solid tumor such as melanoma, head and neck, liver or kidney cancer.

This chain joins TRBV19 and TRBJ1-3; a possible D gene is TRBD1 (6 bases). CDR1 LNHDA and CDR2 SQIVND come from the germline V gene (reference sequence). The CDR3 loop spans 18 amino acids. V was pared by 4 bases and J by 0 bases, with 19 bases between. The CDR3 here is CASSNRGGQKSSGNTIYF. CDR3 bases: TGTGCCAGTAGTAATCGAGGAGGACAGAAGAGCTCTGGAAACACCATATATTTT.

This sequence joins TRBV11-2 and TRBJ2-7; 10 bases fit TRBD1. Germline lookup yields CDR1 SGHAT and CDR2 FQNNGV. The J segment lost 6 bases and the V segment lost 6 bases, leaving 8 bases of the junction unmatched. This CDR3 is 14 amino acids long. The CDR3 sequence is CASRIPGQGFEQYF. CDR3 in DNA: TGTGCCAGCAGAATACCGGGACAGGGGTTCGAGCAGTACTTC.

The J gene is TRBJ1-2, the V gene TRBV5-4; TRBD1 is a possible D gene (5 bases). This CDR3 has 15 amino acids. Trimming shortened V by 0 bases and J by 4 bases, and 13 bases separated the two germline ends. CDR1 is SGHNT, CDR2 YYREEE, per germline (reference sequence). CDR3 in DNA: TGTGCCAGCAGCTTGGTGGGGGAGAGCGGCTATGGCTACACCTTC. Encoded protein: CASSLVGESGYGYTF.

V gene TRBV7-9 combines with J gene TRBJ1-6; D is ambiguous. CDR3 length equals 13 residues. In germline, CDR1 is SEHNR, CDR2 FQNEAQ (reference sequence). The germline V and J ends were trimmed by 1 base and 7 bases, with 5 bases remaining between them. The chain's CDR3 is CASSLEGNSPLHF. Written as DNA, the CDR3 is TGTGCCAGCAGCTTAGAAGGAAATTCACCCCTCCACTTT.

This clone was seen just once. The chain recombines TRBV11-2 with TRBJ2-2, with 8 bases fitting TRBD2. Germline values: CDR1 SGHAT, CDR2 FQNNGV. V lost 4 bases, J lost 1 base, and 5 bases stayed unmatched. The CDR3 has 16 residues. The CDR3 DNA sequence: TGTGCCAGCAGCTCAAGGCTAGCGGGGAACACCGGGGAGCTGTTTTTT. Its protein product is CASSSRLAGNTGELFF.

This clone has just a few counts. The V and J genes are TRBV5-8 and TRBJ1-5; possibly TRBD1 for D (5 bases). This CDR3 spans 18 amino acids. CDR1 SGHTS and CDR2 YDEGEE come from the germline V gene. Trimming cost V 0 bases and J 4 bases, with 20 bases left between them. In nucleotides, the CDR3 is TGTGCCAGCAGCTTGGCCACGAGGAGGGGCGGGTGGAATCAGCCCCAGCATTTT. Protein sequence: CASSLATRRGGWNQPQHF. Complete variable domain (other parts from reference TRBV5-8 and TRBJ1-5): EAGVTQSPTHLIKTRGQQATLRCSPISGHTSVYWYQQALGLGLQFLLWYDEGEERNRGNFPPRFSGRQFPNYSSELNVNALELEDSALYLCASSLATRRGGWNQPQHFGDGTRLSIL.

The J gene is TRBJ1-2, the V gene TRBV7-9, with D maybe TRBD1 (6 bases). There are 12 residues in the CDR3. From germline, CDR1 is SEHNR and CDR2 FQNEAQ (reference sequence). With 2 bases removed from V and 6 bases from J, the gap between germline ends came to 7 bases. CDR3 in amino acids: CASSLHRDGYTF. The CDR3 nucleotides read TGTGCCAGCAGCTTACACAGGGATGGCTACACCTTC.

J is TRBJ1-4 and V is TRBV5-6; 10 nucleotides line up with TRBD1. Germline V lookup: CDR1 SGHDT, CDR2 YYEEEE. The CDR3 spans 15 residues. Losses at the gene ends were 4 bases for V and 7 bases for J; bases not matched to a gene: 7. This CDR3 reads CASSRTGTGVEKLFF. CDR3 coding DNA: TGTGCCAGCAGCCGAACCGGGACAGGGGTTGAAAAACTGTTTTTT.

The chain uses TRBV7-2 and TRBJ1-2, with unresolved D. V lost 0 bases and J 2 bases, leaving 7 bases between the germline ends. Germline CDR1 and CDR2: SGHTA and FQGNSA. The CDR3 spans 14 residues. Written as DNA, the CDR3 is TGTGCCAGCAGCTTAGCAGTAGAGAACTATGGCTACACCTTC. Translating it yields CASSLAVENYGYTF. Filled out from reference TRBV7-2 and TRBJ1-2, the complete variable domain reads GAGVSQSPSNKVTEKGKDVELRCDPISGHTALYWYRQSLGQGLEFLIYFQGNSAPDKSGLPSDRFSAERTGGSVSTLTIQRTQQEDSAVYLCASSLAVENYGYTFGSGTRLTVV.

The J gene is TRBJ2-4, the V gene TRBV6-1; the D is unclear. The germline gives CDR1 MNHNS, CDR2 SASEGT. V was clipped by 6 bases and J by 5 bases, with 5 bases between them. This CDR3 contains 11 residues. CDR3 region: CASSAENIQYF. The CDR3 nucleotides are TGTGCCAGCAGCGCGGAAAACATTCAGTACTTC.

This rearrangement joins TRBV4-1 to TRBJ2-6; D not certain. The V end lost 0 bases, the J end lost 0 bases, and 3 bases lay between the germline ends. This CDR3 has 15 residues. The germline V gene has CDR1 MGHRA and CDR2 YSYEKL. The CDR3 reads CASSQDNSGANVLTF. Written as DNA, the CDR3 is TGCGCCAGCAGCCAAGACAACTCTGGGGCCAACGTCCTGACTTTC.

In its sample, this clone was seen a few times. V and J are TRBV27 and TRBJ1-2, with 7 bases aligning to TRBD1. The J segment lost 2 bases and the V segment lost 6 bases, leaving 3 bases of the junction unmatched. The CDR3 is made up of 13 amino acids. Looked up from germline, CDR1 is MNHEY and CDR2 is SMNVEV (reference sequence). The CDR3 region is CASREGQNYGYTF. For the CDR3, the DNA is TGTGCCAGCAGGGAGGGACAGAACTATGGCTACACCTTC.

The chain links TRBV7-9 to TRBJ1-1; D is uncertain. The germline gives CDR1 SEHNR, CDR2 FQNEAQ (reference sequence). The CDR3 is made up of 13 amino acids. The germline V and J ends were trimmed by 6 bases and 3 bases, with 11 bases remaining between them. In DNA form, the CDR3 reads TGTGCCAGCAGAGGGAGCACTTACACTGAAGCTTTCTTT. Translated, it gives CASRGSTYTEAFF.

The chain recombines TRBV5-1 with TRBJ2-2; a possible D gene is TRBD2 (6 bases). The CDR3 runs 15 residues. The germline V gene has CDR1 SGHRS and CDR2 YFSETQ. Trimming took off 5 bases at V and 1 base at J, with 12 bases between the two ends. The CDR3, as DNA: TGCGCCAGCAGTTTTACGGGGGTGAACACCGGGGAGCTGTTTTTT. It yields the protein CASSFTGVNTGELFF. The variable domain in full, completed from reference TRBV5-1 and TRBJ2-2, reads KAGVTQTPRYLIKTRGQQVTLSCSPISGHRSVSWYQQTPGQGLQFLFEYFSETQRNKGNFPGRFSGRQFSNSRSEMNVSTLELGDSALYLCASSFTGVNTGELFFGEGSRLTVL.

A note on this clone: The final CDR3 position lacks the conserved phenylalanine or tryptophan, pointing to a likely read error. This chain uses TRBV5-1 with TRBJ1-2; TRBD1 matches 8 bases. The germline V gene has CDR1 SGHRS and CDR2 YFSETQ. This CDR3 comprises 15 residues. The V gene end was trimmed by 4 bases and the J gene end by 2 bases; junction bases not matched to a gene: 7. The CDR3 loop reads CASSEGTGINYGYTL. CDR3 DNA: TGCGCCAGCAGCGAAGGGACAGGAATAAACTATGGCTACACCCTC.

The chain uses TRBV4-3 and TRBJ1-1, with TRBD1 identical over 8 bases. This CDR3 spans 15 amino acids. Germline V gene lookup returns CDR1 LGHNA and CDR2 YSLEER. Trimming cost V 2 bases and J 4 bases; bases outside gene matches: 6. For the CDR3, the DNA is TGCGCCAGCAGCCAACGACAGGGGTTGAGCACTGAAGCTTTCTTT. It encodes CASSQRQGLSTEAFF.

The J gene is TRBJ2-3, the V gene TRBV18, with D tentatively TRBD2 (5 bases). The V end lost 0 bases, the J end lost 1 base, and 11 bases lay between the germline ends. The CDR3 has 16 amino acids. Looked up from germline, CDR1 is KGHSH and CDR2 is LQKENI. The CDR3 DNA sequence: TGTGCCAGCTCACCACCTCAAAGGCGGGGCACAGATACGCAGTATTTT. Translating gives CASSPPQRRGTDTQYF.